These 18 T cell receptor beta chains came from one sample sequenced in a study of cytomegalovirus exposure and HLA in healthy donors. PCR was performed using 60 Vbeta and 13 Jbeta primers. Clones were read by immunoSEQ multiplex PCR, and TCRdb kept only the in-frame ones, dropping some. The sample includes roughly 110,000 clones, under 70% of them seen just once. What was sequenced was PBMCs. The receptors here all came from a man younger than 30 in good health and CMV-seropositive.

The chain is built from TRBV28 and TRBJ1-5; possible D gene TRBD1, 5 bases. CDR3 length equals 16 residues. Per germline, CDR1 MDHEN and CDR2 SYDVKM. Trimming took 6 bases from V and 2 from J, leaving 17 bases between them. The DNA of the CDR3 is TGTGCCAGCAGGCCCCAGGCGGGGCTCGGCAATCAGCCCCAGCATTTT. Translating it yields CASRPQAGLGNQPQHF.

This rearrangement joins TRBV10-1 to TRBJ2-2; possible D gene TRBD2, 6 bases. V lost 6 bases and J lost 0, with 20 bases in between. This CDR3 region has 18 residues. The germline V gene encodes CDR1 WNHNN and CDR2 SYGVQD (reference sequence). CDR3 amino acids: CASSPLAGSITNTGELFF. CDR3 nucleotide sequence: TGCGCCAGCAGCCCTCTTGCGGGGAGCATAACGAACACCGGGGAGCTGTTTTTT.

This clone has just a few counts. CDR3 sequence reads: CSVESSGNEFYGYTF. CDR3 sequence (DNA): TGCAGCGTTGAATCCTCCGGGAATGAATTCTATGGCTACACCTTC. This chain uses TRBV29-1 with TRBJ1-2; unclear D gene. Per the germline V gene, CDR1 is SQVTM and CDR2 is ANQGSEA. Trimming pared 2 bases from V and 4 bases from J, leaving 17 bases between. There are 15 residues in the CDR3.

This clone was counted a few times. The chain recombines TRBV2 with TRBJ2-2; TRBD1 matches at 7 bases. Germline V CDR1 and CDR2: SNHLY, FYNNEI. V trimming: 7 bases; J trimming: 0 bases; junction bases outside the gene matches: 5. The CDR3 contains 15 residues. Written as DNA, the CDR3 is TGTGCCAGCATTCTAGGGGGCCCGAACACCGGGGAGCTGTTTTTT. It encodes CASILGGPNTGELFF.

The J gene is TRBJ2-2, the V gene TRBV5-6; TRBD1 aligns across 9 bases. Germline-derived CDR1 and CDR2 are SGHDT and YYEEEE. This CDR3 spans 14 amino acids. V dropped 8 bases and J dropped 2; count of bases not matched to a gene: 4. CDR3 loop: CARRDRANTGELFF. DNA for the CDR3: TGTGCCAGGAGGGACAGGGCAAACACCGGGGAGCTGTTTTTT.

The rearrangement joins TRBV29-1 to TRBJ1-4, with 7 bases that match TRBD1. CDR1 and CDR2 (germline): SQVTM, ANQGSEA. The CDR3 is 13 amino acids. Trimming cost V 4 bases and J 5 bases; bases outside gene matches: 4. CDR3 sequence reads: CSVAQGRNEKLFF. The CDR3 bases are TGCAGCGTTGCACAGGGGCGGAATGAAAAACTGTTTTTT.

The V call is TRBV11-1, the J call TRBJ2-2, with D possibly matching TRBD2 (5 bases). CDR1 is SGHAT and CDR2 is FQDESV in the germline V gene (reference sequence). This CDR3 has 15 amino acids. Between the trimmed V and J ends, which lost 1 base and 5 bases, there was a span of 11 bases. Here the CDR3 DNA reads TGTGCCAGCAGCTTAGAGGGAGAAGGGACCGGGGAGCTGTTTTTT. Amino acid sequence: CASSLEGEGTGELFF.

This rearrangement joins TRBV27 to TRBJ2-5; 8 bases agree with TRBD2. The CDR3 loop spans 16 amino acids. J was trimmed by 5 bases and V by 6 bases; bases with no gene match: 14. From germline, CDR1 is MNHEY and CDR2 SMNVEV (reference sequence). For the CDR3, the DNA is TGTGCCAGCAGCCTTTCTGGACTAGCACGGAGGGAGACCCAGTACTTC. It translates to CASSLSGLARRETQYF.

This clone was observed once. The genes are TRBV20-1 and TRBJ2-1; D perhaps matches TRBD2 (5 bases). The V gene's germline CDR1 is DFQATT and CDR2 SNEGSKA (reference sequence). This CDR3 is built from 10 residues. CDR3 DNA: TGCACCTCTAGCAGCGATGAGCAGTTCTTC. Translating gives CTSSSDEQFF.

The chain employs TRBV12-5 and TRBJ2-4; 7 nucleotides line up with TRBD1. The CDR3 extends over 14 amino acids. The ends lost 5 bases at V and 6 bases at J; junction bases unmatched: 7. Germline V gene data show CDR1 as LGHNT and CDR2 as FRNRAP. The CDR3 loop reads CASGLEGAANIQYF. The CDR3 coding sequence is TGTGCTAGTGGTCTCGAGGGGGCCGCAAACATTCAGTACTTC.

This clone was seen only a few times. This chain connects TRBV7-3 to TRBJ1-1, with D perhaps matching TRBD1 (5 bases). The CDR3 is 14 residues long. Germline V gene sequence: CDR1 SGHTA, CDR2 FQGTGA. Trimming removed 5 bases at V and 0 bases at J, with 10 bases between. The CDR3 protein is CASSLGPVNTEAFF. The CDR3 DNA reads TGTGCCAGCAGCCTGGGGCCGGTGAACACTGAAGCTTTCTTT. The entire variable domain, with the rest obtained from reference TRBV7-3 and TRBJ1-1, is as follows: GAGVSQTPSNKVTEKGKYVELRCDPISGHTALYWYRQSLGQGPEFLIYFQGTGAADDSGLPNDRFFAVRPEGSVSTLKIQRTERGDSAVYLCASSLGPVNTEAFFGQGTRLTVV.

V gene TRBV30 combines with J gene TRBJ2-2, with 7 bases fitting TRBD1. The CDR3 spans 13 residues. The germline V gene encodes CDR1 GTSNPN and CDR2 SVGIG (reference sequence). The J segment lost 2 bases and the V segment lost 5 bases, leaving 2 bases of the junction unmatched. The CDR3 region has the DNA TGTGCCTGGCAGGGGGATAACACCGGGGAGCTGTTTTTT. It yields the protein CAWQGDNTGELFF.

In this sample, this clone turned up a few times. V usage is TRBV5-1 and J usage is TRBJ1-2; 8 bases are shared with TRBD1. V was pared by 5 bases and J by 10 bases, with 16 bases of the junction left unmatched. CDR3 length: 15 amino acids. Per the germline V gene, CDR1 is SGHRS and CDR2 is YFSETQ. The CDR3 loop is CASSSRGAGQGDYTF. The CDR3 nucleotides read TGCGCCAGCAGTTCAAGGGGTGCCGGACAGGGAGACTACACCTTC.

As concerns this clone: A junction end diverges from the germline sequence, so it may reflect a read error. The rearrangement links TRBV7-2 to TRBJ2-1; 12 nucleotides agree with TRBD2. Germline V lookup: CDR1 SGHTA, CDR2 FQGNSA. The CDR3 loop spans 14 amino acids. CDR3 nucleotides: TGTGCCAGCAGCCTAGCGGGGGGGCATAATGAGCAGTTCTTC. It encodes CASSLAGGHNEQFF. The full variable domain, in which reference TRBV7-2 and TRBJ2-1 provide the parts outside the CDR3, is GAGVSQSPSNKVTEKGKDVELRCDPISGHTALYWYRQSLGQGLEFLIYFQGNSAPDKSGLPSDRFSAERTGGSVSTLTIQRTQQEDSAVYLCASSLAGGHNEQFFGPGTRLTVL.

The chain employs TRBV6-6 and TRBJ1-4, with 9 bases aligning to TRBD1. Germline CDR1 and CDR2: MNHNY and SVGAGI (reference sequence). V lost 5 bases to trimming and J lost 6 bases; unmatched junction nucleotides: 10. The CDR3 loop spans 16 amino acids. The CDR3 loop reads CASSQAWGQGYEKLFF. In nucleotides, the CDR3 is TGTGCCAGCAGTCAGGCCTGGGGACAGGGTTATGAAAAACTGTTTTTT.

The chain uses TRBV28 and TRBJ2-7; maybe TRBD1 (6 bases). The CDR3 sequence is 13 residues long. Looked up from germline, CDR1 is MDHEN and CDR2 is SYDVKM. V dropped 6 bases and J dropped 2 bases, with 11 bases sitting between them. The CDR3 protein is CASSLQGPYEQYF. DNA for the CDR3: TGTGCCAGCAGCCTACAGGGCCCCTACGAGCAGTACTTC.

The sample holds a few counts of this clone. The chain is built from TRBV5-6 and TRBJ2-5; 12 bases match TRBD1. CDR3 length: 14 amino acids. The germline V gene has CDR1 SGHDT and CDR2 YYEEEE. The J segment lost 6 bases and the V segment lost 4 bases, leaving 4 bases of the junction unmatched. CDR3 loop: CASSEGQGAQTQYF. The CDR3 nucleotides read TGTGCCAGCAGCGAGGGACAGGGGGCGCAGACCCAGTACTTC.

V is TRBV5-1 and J is TRBJ2-1; maybe TRBD2 (5 bases). The germline V gene encodes CDR1 SGHRS and CDR2 YFSETQ. The germline V and J ends were trimmed by 0 bases and 1 base, with 20 bases remaining between them. The CDR3 consists of 19 residues. The CDR3 is CASSLGETSRAASYNEQFF. CDR3 sequence (DNA): TGCGCCAGCAGCTTGGGGGAGACCAGTAGGGCGGCATCCTACAATGAGCAGTTCTTC.